These 10 T cell receptor beta chains came from one sample sequenced in a study of cytomegalovirus exposure and HLA in healthy donors. In the PCR, 60 Vbeta and 13 Jbeta primers were used. Method: immunoSEQ multiplex PCR; TCRdb's copy keeps in-frame clones and lacks some. The sample has around 95,000 clones; around two thirds are singletons. Sequenced input: PBMCs. The receptors shown here come from a male donor in good health and CMV-seronegative.

This chain links TRBV6-5 with TRBJ1-3, with a tentative D call TRBD1 (6 bases). This CDR3 is 15 amino acids long. Looked up from germline, CDR1 is MNHEY and CDR2 is SVGAGI. V was clipped by 5 bases and J by 0 bases, with 11 bases between them. The CDR3 region is CASSVDRTSGNTIYF. CDR3 sequence (DNA): TGTGCCAGCAGTGTCGACAGGACCTCTGGAAACACCATATATTTT.

The V and J genes are TRBV18 and TRBJ2-3; D ambiguous. The V end lost 2 bases, the J end lost 0 bases, and 15 bases lay between the germline ends. In germline, CDR1 is KGHSH, CDR2 LQKENI. The CDR3 loop spans 17 amino acids. CDR3 residues: CASSPVGQLTSTDTQYF. Written as DNA, the CDR3 is TGTGCCAGCTCACCAGTTGGCCAACTAACAAGCACAGATACGCAGTATTTT.

The V gene is TRBV19, the J gene TRBJ2-7, with a weak D call TRBD1 (6 bases). In germline, CDR1 is LNHDA, CDR2 SQIVND (reference sequence). With 5 bases removed from V and 2 bases from J, the gap between germline ends came to 13 bases. The CDR3 has 14 residues. CDR3: CASSWGQGTYEQYF. Written as DNA, the CDR3 is TGTGCCAGTAGTTGGGGGCAGGGTACCTACGAGCAGTACTTC.

The chain joins TRBV6-5 to TRBJ2-1, with D perhaps TRBD2 (5 bases). This CDR3 is 13 amino acids long. Germline lookup yields CDR1 MNHEY and CDR2 SVGAGI. Between the trimmed V and J ends, which lost 5 bases and 0 bases, there was a span of 5 bases. CDR3 loop: CASSRDSYNEQFF. CDR3 coding DNA: TGTGCCAGCAGTCGGGACTCCTACAATGAGCAGTTCTTC.

The chain has TRBV5-1 and TRBJ2-7, with D maybe TRBD1 (6 bases). The CDR3 covers 16 residues. The V gene lost 4 bases and the J gene lost 0 bases, with 17 bases spanning the gap. The germline gives CDR1 SGHRS, CDR2 YFSETQ. The CDR3 region is CASSPLRTEISYEQYF. The DNA of the CDR3 is TGCGCCAGCAGCCCCCTCCGGACAGAGATCTCCTACGAGCAGTACTTC.

V is TRBV7-9 and J is TRBJ1-4; TRBD1 matches at 7 bases. This CDR3 comprises 14 residues. The trim removed 5 bases at V and 4 bases at J, leaving 4 bases unmatched. Per the germline V gene, CDR1 is SEHNR and CDR2 is FQNEAQ (reference sequence). CDR3 amino acids: CASSTGVRNEKLFF. The CDR3 DNA reads TGTGCCAGCAGCACAGGGGTCCGTAATGAAAAACTGTTTTTT.

The chain joins TRBV19 to TRBJ1-2; 9 nucleotides match TRBD1. CDR3 length equals 13 residues. With V trimmed by 5 bases and J by 14 bases, 12 bases remained unmatched. Germline V gene sequence: CDR1 LNHDA, CDR2 SQIVND (reference sequence). CDR3 sequence (DNA): TGTGCCAGTAGTGGGGACAGGGAAGGGGCAGCTACCTTC. Translation: CASSGDREGAATF.

The chain carries TRBV30 and TRBJ2-7, with 8 bases aligning to TRBD1. Germline V gene lookup returns CDR1 GTSNPN and CDR2 SVGIG (reference sequence). J lost 0 bases, V lost 1 base, and 2 bases had no gene match. The CDR3 contains 14 residues. CDR3 sequence: CAWSAGQGSYEQYF. CDR3 bases: TGTGCCTGGAGTGCCGGACAGGGCTCCTACGAGCAGTACTTC.

The rearrangement uses TRBV27 and TRBJ2-2, with 12 bases identical to TRBD2. This CDR3 contains 19 residues. J was trimmed by 4 bases and V by 5 bases; bases with no gene match: 14. Per the germline V gene, CDR1 is MNHEY and CDR2 is SMNVEV (reference sequence). The CDR3 DNA reads TGTGCCAGCAGTGCCCTAAACCTACTAGCGGGAGGAGGCACCGGGGAGCTGTTTTTT. This encodes CASSALNLLAGGGTGELFF.

The CDR3 DNA reads TGTGCCAGCAGTTACCGACACCCGACTAACTATGGCTACACCTTC. Residues: CASSYRHPTNYGYTF. The chain joins TRBV6-5 to TRBJ1-2; D remains unclear. V lost 2 bases to trimming and J lost 0 bases, with 10 bases between them. The length of the CDR3 is 15 residues. From germline, CDR1 is MNHEY and CDR2 SVGAGI.